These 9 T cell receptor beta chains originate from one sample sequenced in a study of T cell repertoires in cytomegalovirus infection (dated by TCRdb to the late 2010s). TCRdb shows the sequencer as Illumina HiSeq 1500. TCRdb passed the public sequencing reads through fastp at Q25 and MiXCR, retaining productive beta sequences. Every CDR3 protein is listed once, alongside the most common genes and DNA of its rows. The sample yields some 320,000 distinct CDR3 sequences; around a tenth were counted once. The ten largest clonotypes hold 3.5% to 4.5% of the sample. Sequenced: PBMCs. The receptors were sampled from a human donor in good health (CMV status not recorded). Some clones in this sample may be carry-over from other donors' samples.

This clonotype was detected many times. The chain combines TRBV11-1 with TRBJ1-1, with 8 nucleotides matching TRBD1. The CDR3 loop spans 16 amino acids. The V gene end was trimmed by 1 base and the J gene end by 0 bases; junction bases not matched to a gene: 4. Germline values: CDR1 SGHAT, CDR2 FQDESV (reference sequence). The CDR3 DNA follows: TGTGCCAGCAGCTTAGTGGGGACAGGTCTGAACACTGAAGCTTTCTTT. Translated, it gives CASSLVGTGLNTEAFF.

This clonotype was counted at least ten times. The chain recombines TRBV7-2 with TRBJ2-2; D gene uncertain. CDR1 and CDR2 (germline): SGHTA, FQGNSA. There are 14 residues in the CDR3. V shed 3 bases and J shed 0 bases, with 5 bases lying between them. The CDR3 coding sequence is TGTGCCAGCAGCTTGGCAGCGAACACCGGGGAGCTGTTTTTT. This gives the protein CASSLAANTGELFF. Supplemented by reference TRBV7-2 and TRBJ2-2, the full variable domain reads GAGVSQSPSNKVTEKGKDVELRCDPISGHTALYWYRQSLGQGLEFLIYFQGNSAPDKSGLPSDRFSAERTGGSVSTLTIQRTQQEDSAVYLCASSLAANTGELFFGEGSRLTVL.

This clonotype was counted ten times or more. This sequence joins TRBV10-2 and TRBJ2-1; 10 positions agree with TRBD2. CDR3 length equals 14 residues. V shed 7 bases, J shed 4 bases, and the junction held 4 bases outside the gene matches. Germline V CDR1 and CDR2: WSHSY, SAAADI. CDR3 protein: CASIASGRYNEQFF. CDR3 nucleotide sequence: TGCGCCAGCATCGCTAGCGGGAGATACAATGAGCAGTTCTTC.

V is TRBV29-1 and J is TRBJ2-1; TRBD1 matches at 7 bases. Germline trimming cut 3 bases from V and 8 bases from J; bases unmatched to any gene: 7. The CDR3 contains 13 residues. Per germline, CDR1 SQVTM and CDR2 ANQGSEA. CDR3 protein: CSVDSTGKDEQFF. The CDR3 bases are TGCAGCGTTGATTCGACAGGGAAGGATGAGCAGTTCTTC.

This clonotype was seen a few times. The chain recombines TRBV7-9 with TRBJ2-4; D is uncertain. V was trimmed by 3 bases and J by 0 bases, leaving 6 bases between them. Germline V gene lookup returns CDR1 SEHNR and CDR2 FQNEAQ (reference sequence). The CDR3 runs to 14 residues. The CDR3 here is CASSFRTAKNIQYF. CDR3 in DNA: TGTGCCAGCAGCTTCAGGACAGCCAAAAACATTCAGTACTTC.

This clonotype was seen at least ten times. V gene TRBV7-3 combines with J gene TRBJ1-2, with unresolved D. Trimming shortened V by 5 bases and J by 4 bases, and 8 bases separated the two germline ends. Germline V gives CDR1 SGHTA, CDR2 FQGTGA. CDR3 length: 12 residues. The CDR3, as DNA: TGTGCCAGCAGCCGAGACGGCTATGGCTACACCTTC. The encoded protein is CASSRDGYGYTF.

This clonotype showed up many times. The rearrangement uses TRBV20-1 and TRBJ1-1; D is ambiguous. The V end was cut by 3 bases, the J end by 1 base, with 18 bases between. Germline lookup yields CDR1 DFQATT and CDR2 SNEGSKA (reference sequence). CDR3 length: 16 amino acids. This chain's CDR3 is CSASGRGSLRNTEAFF. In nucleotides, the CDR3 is TGCAGTGCTAGTGGCCGGGGAAGTCTGAGGAACACTGAAGCTTTCTTT.

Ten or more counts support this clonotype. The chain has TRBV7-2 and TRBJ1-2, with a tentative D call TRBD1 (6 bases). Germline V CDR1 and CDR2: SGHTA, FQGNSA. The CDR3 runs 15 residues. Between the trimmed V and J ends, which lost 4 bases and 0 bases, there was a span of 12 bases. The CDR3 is CASSSPDRANYGYTF. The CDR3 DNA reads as TGTGCCAGCAGCTCCCCGGACAGAGCTAACTATGGCTACACCTTC.

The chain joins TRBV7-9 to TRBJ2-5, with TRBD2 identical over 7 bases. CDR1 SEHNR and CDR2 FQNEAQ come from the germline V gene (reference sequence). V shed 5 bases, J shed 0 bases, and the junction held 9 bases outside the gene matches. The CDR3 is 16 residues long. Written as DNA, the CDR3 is TGTGCCAGCAGCCCCCCTAGCGGCGAGGACCAAGAGACCCAGTACTTC. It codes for CASSPPSGEDQETQYF.